This TCR beta chain is drawn from a study of graft-versus-host responses after intestinal transplantation. Study as a whole: Every one of the recipients received anti-thymocyte globulin induction and afterwards took tacrolimus and steroids for around 3 years.

In this sample, this clone is medium-sized. TCRdb's copy holds only in-frame clones and misses some; the assay was immunoSEQ multiplex PCR. The table lists approximately 6,900 clones, 20% to 25% of them singletons. This clonotype was obtained from a human patient who was an organ donor for intestinal transplantation. The input for sequencing was alloreactive CD4+ T cells from a mixed lymphocyte reaction culture, taken before transplantation. Subset denoted: CFSE-low proliferating T cells sorted from roughly 6-day pre-transplant mixed lymphocyte reaction (GvH or HvG direction).

This chain's CDR3 is CASKVVGGAGELFF. CDR3 bases: TGTGCCAGTAAAGTGGTGGGAGGCGCCGGGGAGCTGTTTTTT. The chain uses TRBV19 and TRBJ2-2; D might be TRBD2 (6 bases). The germline V gene has CDR1 LNHDA and CDR2 SQIVND (reference sequence). This CDR3 region has 14 residues. V dropped 7 bases and J dropped 6 bases, with 15 bases sitting between them.